Included here is one T cell receptor (beta chain) sequence, with context. Its specificity is unknown. The data stem from a study of monozygotic twins with inflammatory bowel disease. The study's findings and limits: Those with IBD had lower TCRbeta diversity (inverse Simpson) than their healthy co-twins did.

Germline assignment: CDR1 MDHEN and CDR2 SYDVKM. CDR3 length: 13 amino acids. Every TCR library consumed around 4,000 ng of total RNA. A template switching step added UMIs, each with a 6-nucleotide sample barcode. TCRdb re-called the 5' RACE reads and catalogs CDR3 proteins one per entry, DNA excluded. This table lists about 350,000 distinct CDR3 sequences. This TCR was recovered from a human donor with ulcerative colitis or Crohn's disease, or a healthy co-twin of an affected twin (not recorded which). The chain carries TRBV28 and TRBJ2-7. Sample: blood. CDR3 protein: CASSLGSGYEQYF.